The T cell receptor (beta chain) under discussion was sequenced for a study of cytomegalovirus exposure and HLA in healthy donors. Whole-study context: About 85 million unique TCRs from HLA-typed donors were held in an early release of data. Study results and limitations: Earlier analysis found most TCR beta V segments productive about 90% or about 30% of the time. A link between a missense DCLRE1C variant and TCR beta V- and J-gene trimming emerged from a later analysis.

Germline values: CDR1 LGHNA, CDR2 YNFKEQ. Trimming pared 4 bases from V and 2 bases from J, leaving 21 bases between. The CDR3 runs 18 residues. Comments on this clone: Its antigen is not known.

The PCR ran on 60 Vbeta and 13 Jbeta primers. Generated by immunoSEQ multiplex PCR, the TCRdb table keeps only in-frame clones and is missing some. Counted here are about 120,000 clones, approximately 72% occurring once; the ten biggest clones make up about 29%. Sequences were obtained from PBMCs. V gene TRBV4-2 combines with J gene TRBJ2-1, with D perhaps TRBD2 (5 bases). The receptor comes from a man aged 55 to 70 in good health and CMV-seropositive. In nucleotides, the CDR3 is TGTGCCAGCAGCCTCAGACTACCAGATCGGCCTACCTACAATGAGCAGTTCTTC. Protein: CASSLRLPDRPTYNEQFF.